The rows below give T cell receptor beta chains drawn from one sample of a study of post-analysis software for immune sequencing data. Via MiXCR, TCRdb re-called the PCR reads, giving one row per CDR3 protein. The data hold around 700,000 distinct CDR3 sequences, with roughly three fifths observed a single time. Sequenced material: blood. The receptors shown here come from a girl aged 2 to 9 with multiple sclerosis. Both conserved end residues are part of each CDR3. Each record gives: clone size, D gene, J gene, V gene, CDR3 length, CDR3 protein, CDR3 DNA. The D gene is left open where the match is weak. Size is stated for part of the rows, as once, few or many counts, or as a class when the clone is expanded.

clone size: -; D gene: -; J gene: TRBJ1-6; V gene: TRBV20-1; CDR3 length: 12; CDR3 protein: CSARGSNSPLHF; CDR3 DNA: TGCAGTGCTCGGGGCAGTAATTCACCCCTCCACTTT
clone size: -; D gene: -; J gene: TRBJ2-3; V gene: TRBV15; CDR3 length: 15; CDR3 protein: CATSRATGSTDTQYF; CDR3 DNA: TGTGCCACCAGCAGAGCAACGGGGAGCACAGATACGCAGTATTTT
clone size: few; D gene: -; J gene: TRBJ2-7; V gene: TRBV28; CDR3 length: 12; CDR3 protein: CASREGAYEQYF; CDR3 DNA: TGTGCCAGCAGGGAGGGGGCATACGAGCAGTACTTC
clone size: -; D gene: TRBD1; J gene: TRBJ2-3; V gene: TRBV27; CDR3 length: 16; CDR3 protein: CASSSGRTGAWNTQYF; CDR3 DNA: TGTGCCAGCAGCTCGGGGAGGACAGGGGCGTGGAATACGCAGTATTTT
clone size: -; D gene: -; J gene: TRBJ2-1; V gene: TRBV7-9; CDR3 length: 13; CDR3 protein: CACGETSYNEQFF; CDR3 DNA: TGTGCGTGCGGGGAGACTTCCTACAATGAGCAGTTCTTC
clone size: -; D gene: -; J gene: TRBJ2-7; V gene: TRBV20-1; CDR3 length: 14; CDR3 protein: CSARRSSLTYEQYF; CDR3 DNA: TGCAGTGCTAGAAGGAGCAGTCTGACCTACGAGCAGTACTTC
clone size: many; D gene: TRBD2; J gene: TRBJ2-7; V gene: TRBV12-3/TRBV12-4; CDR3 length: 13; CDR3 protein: CASSFSGSYEQYF; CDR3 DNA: TGCGCCAGCAGCTTCAGCGGGAGCTACGAGCAGTACTTC
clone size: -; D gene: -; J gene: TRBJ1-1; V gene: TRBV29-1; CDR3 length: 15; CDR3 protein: CSVGRHSGLSTEAFF; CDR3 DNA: TGCAGCGTTGGACGACACAGTGGGTTAAGCACTGAAGCTTTCTTT
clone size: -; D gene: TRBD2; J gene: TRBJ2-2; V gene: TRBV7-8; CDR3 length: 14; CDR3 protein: CASSYTSGTGELFF; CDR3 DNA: TGTGCCAGCAGCTATACTAGCGGAACCGGGGAGCTGTTTTTT
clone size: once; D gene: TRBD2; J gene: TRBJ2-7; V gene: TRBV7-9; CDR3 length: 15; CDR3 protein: CASSSGTSGLGGQYF; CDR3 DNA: TGTGCCAGCAGCTCAGGGACTAGCGGCTTAGGAGGGCAGTACTTC
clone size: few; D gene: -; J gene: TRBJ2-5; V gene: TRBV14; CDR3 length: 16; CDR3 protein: CASSQDGGGGTETQYF; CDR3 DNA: TGTGCCAGCAGCCAAGATGGAGGGGGGGGGACGGAGACCCAGTACTTC
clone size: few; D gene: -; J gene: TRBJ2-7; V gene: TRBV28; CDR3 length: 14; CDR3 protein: CASSSGTPLAEQYF; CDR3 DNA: TGTGCCAGCAGTTCCGGGACCCCTCTAGCCGAGCAGTACTTC
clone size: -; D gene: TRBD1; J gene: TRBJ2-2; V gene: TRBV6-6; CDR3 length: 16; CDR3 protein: CASRSGQGPNTGELFF; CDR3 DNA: TGTGCCAGCAGATCTGGACAGGGCCCGAACACCGGGGAGCTGTTTTTT
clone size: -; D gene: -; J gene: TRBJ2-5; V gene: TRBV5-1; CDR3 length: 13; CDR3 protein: CASSKDRQETQYF; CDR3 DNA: TGCGCCAGCAGCAAGGACAGACAAGAGACCCAGTACTTC
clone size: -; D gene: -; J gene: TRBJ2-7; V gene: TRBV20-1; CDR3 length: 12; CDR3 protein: CSAGDGGYEQYF; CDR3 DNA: TGCAGTGCTGGGGACGGGGGCTACGAGCAGTACTTC
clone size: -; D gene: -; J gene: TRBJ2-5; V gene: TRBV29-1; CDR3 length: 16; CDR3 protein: CSVEDQGTGIQETQYF; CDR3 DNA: TGCAGCGTTGAAGATCAGGGAACAGGGATTCAAGAGACCCAGTACTTC
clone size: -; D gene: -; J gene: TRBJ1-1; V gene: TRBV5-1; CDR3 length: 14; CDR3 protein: CASSSDANSGEAFF; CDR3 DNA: TGCGCCAGCAGCTCGGACGCCAACTCCGGAGAAGCTTTCTTT
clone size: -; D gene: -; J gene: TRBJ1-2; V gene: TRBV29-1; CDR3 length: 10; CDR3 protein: CSADLYGYTF; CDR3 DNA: TGCAGCGCCGACCTCTATGGCTACACCTTC
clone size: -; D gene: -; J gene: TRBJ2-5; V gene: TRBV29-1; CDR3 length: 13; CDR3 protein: CSVNPGIGETQYF; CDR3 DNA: TGCAGCGTTAACCCCGGAATCGGGGAGACCCAGTACTTC
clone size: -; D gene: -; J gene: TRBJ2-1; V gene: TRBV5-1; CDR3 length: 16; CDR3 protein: CASSLARGGAGNEQFF; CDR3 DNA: TGCGCCAGCAGCTTGGCCCGCGGCGGGGCGGGGAATGAGCAGTTCTTC
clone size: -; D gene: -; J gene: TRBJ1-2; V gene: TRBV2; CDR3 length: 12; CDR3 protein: CASSGEFDGYTF; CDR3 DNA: TGTGCCAGCAGCGGGGAGTTTGATGGCTACACCTTC
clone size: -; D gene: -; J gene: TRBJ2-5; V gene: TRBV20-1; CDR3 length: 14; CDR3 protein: CSAREWAERETQYF; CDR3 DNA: TGCAGTGCCCGGGAATGGGCAGAACGAGAGACCCAGTACTTC
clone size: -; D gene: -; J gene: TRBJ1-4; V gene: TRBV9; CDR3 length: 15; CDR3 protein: CASSVSGDSNEKLFF; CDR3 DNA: TGTGCCAGCAGCGTTTCGGGGGATTCTAATGAAAAACTGTTTTTT
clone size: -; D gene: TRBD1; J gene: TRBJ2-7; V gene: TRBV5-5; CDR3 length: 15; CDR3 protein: CASSLGTGEIYEQYF; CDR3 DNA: TGTGCCAGCAGCTTGGGGACAGGGGAAATCTACGAGCAGTACTTC
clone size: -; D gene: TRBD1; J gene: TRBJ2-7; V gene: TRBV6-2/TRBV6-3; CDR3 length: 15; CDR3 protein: CASSPRPRQGSEQYF; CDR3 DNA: TGTGCCAGCAGTCCCCGCCCCCGACAGGGCTCCGAGCAGTACTTC
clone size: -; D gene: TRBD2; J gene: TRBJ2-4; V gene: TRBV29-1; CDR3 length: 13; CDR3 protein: CSAAGVAMGIQYF; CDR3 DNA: TGCAGCGCCGCGGGAGTTGCAATGGGCATTCAGTACTTC
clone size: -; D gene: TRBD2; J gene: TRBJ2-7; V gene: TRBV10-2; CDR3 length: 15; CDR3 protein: CASKLAGSATYEQYF; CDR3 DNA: TGCGCCAGCAAACTAGCGGGCTCCGCAACATACGAGCAGTACTTC
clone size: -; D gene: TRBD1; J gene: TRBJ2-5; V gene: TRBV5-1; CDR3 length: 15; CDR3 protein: CASNSRTGAGETQYF; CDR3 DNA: TGCGCCAGCAACTCCAGGACAGGGGCTGGAGAGACCCAGTACTTC
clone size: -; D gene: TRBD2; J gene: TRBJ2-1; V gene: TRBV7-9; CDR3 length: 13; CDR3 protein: CASKAGEYNEQFF; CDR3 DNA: TGTGCCAGCAAAGCGGGGGAATACAATGAGCAGTTCTTC
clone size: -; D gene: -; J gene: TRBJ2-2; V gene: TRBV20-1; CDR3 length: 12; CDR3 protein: CSATQGPGELFF; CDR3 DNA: TGCAGTGCTACTCAGGGTCCCGGGGAGCTGTTTTTT
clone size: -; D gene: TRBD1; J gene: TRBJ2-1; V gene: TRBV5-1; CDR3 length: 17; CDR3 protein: CASSISGQGASYNEQFF; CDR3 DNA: TGCGCCAGCAGCATCTCGGGACAGGGGGCTTCCTACAATGAGCAGTTCTTC
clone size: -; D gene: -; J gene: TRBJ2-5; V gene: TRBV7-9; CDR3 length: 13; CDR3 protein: CASRTGTEETQYF; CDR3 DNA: TGTGCCAGCCGAACCGGGACGGAAGAGACCCAGTACTTC
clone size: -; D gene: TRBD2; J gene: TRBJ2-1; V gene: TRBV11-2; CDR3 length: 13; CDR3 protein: CASSFSGSPEQFF; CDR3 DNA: TGTGCCAGCAGCTTCAGCGGGAGTCCTGAGCAGTTCTTC
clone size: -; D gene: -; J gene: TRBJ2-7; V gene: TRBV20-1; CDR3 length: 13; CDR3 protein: CSARQPTSYEQYF; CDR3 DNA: TGCAGTGCTAGACAGCCAACCTCCTACGAGCAGTACTTC
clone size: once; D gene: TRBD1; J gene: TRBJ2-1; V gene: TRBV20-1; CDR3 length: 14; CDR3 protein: CSAKYRGTFNEQFF; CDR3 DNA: TGCAGTGCTAAATACAGGGGAACGTTCAATGAGCAGTTCTTC
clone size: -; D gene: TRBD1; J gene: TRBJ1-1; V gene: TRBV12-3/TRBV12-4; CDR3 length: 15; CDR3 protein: CASSPDRGRDTEAFF; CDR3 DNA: TGTGCCAGCAGTCCCGACAGGGGCCGTGATACTGAAGCTTTCTTT
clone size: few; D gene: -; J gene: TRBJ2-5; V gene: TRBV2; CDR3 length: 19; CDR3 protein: CASSEGRALNLAEQETQYF; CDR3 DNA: TGTGCCAGCAGTGAAGGACGGGCACTGAATCTGGCCGAACAAGAGACCCAGTACTTC
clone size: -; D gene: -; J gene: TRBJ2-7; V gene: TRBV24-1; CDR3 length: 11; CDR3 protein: CATSDSYEQYF; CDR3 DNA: TGTGCCACCAGTGACTCGTACGAGCAGTACTTC
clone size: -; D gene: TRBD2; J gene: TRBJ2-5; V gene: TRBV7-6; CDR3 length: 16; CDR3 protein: CASSTQWTSGQETQYF; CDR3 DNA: TGTGCCAGCAGCACCCAATGGACTAGCGGGCAAGAGACCCAGTACTTC
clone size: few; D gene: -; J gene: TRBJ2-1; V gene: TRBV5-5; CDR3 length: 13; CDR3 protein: CASSLALLNEQFF; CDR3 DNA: TGTGCCAGCAGCTTGGCTCTACTCAATGAGCAGTTCTTC
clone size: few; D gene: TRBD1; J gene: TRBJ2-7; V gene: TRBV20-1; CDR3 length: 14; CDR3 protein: CSARETGASSEQYF; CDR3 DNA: TGCAGTGCTAGAGAGACAGGGGCCTCCTCCGAGCAGTACTTC
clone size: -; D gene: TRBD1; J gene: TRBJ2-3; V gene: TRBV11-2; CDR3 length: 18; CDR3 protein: CASSRDSFDPTHTDTQYF; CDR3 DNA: TGTGCCAGCAGCCGGGACAGTTTTGATCCGACCCACACAGATACGCAGTATTTT
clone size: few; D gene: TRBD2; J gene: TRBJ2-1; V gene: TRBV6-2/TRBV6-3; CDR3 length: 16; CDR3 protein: CASSTRLAGGRVEQFF; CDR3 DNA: TGTGCCAGCAGTACCCGACTAGCGGGAGGACGCGTTGAGCAGTTCTTC
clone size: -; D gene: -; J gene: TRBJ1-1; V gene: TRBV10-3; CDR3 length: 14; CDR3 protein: CAISESGTNTEAFF; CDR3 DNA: TGTGCCATCAGTGAGTCGGGCACAAACACTGAAGCTTTCTTT
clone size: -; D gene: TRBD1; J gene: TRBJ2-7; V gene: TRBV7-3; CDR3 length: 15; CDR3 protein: CASSLDSTGPYEQYF; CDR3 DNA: TGTGCCAGCAGCTTGGACTCGACAGGGCCCTACGAGCAGTACTTC
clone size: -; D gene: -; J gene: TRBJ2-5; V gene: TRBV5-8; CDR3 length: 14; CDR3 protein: CASSFAGQWETQYF; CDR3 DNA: TGTGCCAGCAGCTTTGCGGGACAGTGGGAGACCCAGTACTTC
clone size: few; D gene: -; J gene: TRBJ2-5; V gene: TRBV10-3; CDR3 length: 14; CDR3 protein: CAISEGTIQETQYF; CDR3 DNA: TGTGCCATCAGTGAGGGGACCATCCAAGAGACCCAGTACTTC
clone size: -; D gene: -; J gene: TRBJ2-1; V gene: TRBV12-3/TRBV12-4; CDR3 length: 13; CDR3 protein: CASTLGENNEQFF; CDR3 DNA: TGTGCCAGCACCCTGGGGGAGAACAATGAGCAGTTCTTC
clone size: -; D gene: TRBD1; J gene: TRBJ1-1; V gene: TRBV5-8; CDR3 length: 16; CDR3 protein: CASSSGGGTGSGEAFF; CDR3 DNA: TGTGCCAGCAGCTCCGGGGGCGGGACAGGGTCCGGCGAAGCTTTCTTT
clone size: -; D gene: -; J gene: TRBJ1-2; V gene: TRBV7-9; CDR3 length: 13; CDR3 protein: CASSLERVGGYTF; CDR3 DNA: TGTGCCAGCAGCTTAGAGAGGGTTGGGGGCTACACCTTC
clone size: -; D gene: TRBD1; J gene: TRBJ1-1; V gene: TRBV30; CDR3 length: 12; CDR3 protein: CAWGNRGLGAFF; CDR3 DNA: TGTGCCTGGGGTAACAGGGGCCTTGGAGCTTTCTTT
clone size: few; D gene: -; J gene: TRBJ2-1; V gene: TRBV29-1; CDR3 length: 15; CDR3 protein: CSVEGWTGGYNEQFF; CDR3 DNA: TGCAGCGTTGAAGGCTGGACGGGTGGGTACAATGAGCAGTTCTTC
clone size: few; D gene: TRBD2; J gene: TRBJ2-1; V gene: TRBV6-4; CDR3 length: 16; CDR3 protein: CASSDASGGTYNEQFF; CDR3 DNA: TGTGCCAGCAGTGATGCTAGCGGGGGTACCTACAATGAGCAGTTCTTC